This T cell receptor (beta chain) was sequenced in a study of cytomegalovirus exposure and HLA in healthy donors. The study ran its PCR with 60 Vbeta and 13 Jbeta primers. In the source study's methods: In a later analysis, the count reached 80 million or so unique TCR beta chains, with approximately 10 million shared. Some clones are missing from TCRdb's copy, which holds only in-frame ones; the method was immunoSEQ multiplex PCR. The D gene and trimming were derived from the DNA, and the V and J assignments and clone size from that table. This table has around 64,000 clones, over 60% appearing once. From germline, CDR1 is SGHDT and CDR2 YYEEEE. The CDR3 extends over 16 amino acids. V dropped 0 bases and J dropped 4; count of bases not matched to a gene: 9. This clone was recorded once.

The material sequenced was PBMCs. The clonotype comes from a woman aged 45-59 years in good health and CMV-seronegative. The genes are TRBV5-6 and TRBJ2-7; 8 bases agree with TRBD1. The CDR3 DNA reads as TGTGCCAGCAGCTTGGGGGCAGGGGGCGTCTTTTACGAGCAGTACTTC. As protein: CASSLGAGGVFYEQYF.